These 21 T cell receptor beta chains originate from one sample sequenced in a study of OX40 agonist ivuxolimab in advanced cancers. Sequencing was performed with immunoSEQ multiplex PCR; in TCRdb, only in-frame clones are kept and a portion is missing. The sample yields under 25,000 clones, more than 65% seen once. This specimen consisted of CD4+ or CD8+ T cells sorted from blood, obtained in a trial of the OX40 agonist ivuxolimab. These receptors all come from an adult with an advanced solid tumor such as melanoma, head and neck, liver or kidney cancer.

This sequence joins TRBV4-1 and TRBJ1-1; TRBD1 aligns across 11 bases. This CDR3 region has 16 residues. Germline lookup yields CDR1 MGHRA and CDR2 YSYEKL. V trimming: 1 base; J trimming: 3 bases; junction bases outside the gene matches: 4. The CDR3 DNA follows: TGCGCCAGCAGCCAAGTAGGACAGGGGGCCGACACTGAAGCTTTCTTT. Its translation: CASSQVGQGADTEAFF.

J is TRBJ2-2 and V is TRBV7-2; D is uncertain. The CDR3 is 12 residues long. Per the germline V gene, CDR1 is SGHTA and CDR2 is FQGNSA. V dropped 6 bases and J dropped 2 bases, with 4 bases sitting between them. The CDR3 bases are TGTGCCAGCAGACAAAACACCGGGGAGCTGTTTTTT. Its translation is CASRQNTGELFF.

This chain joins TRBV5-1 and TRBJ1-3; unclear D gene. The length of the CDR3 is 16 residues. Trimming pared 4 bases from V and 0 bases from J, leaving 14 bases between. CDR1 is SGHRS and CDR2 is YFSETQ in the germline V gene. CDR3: CASSARADLSGNTIYF. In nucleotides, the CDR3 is TGCGCCAGCAGCGCTCGGGCAGATCTCTCTGGAAACACCATATATTTT. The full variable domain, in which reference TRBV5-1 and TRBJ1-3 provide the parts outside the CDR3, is KAGVTQTPRYLIKTRGQQVTLSCSPISGHRSVSWYQQTPGQGLQFLFEYFSETQRNKGNFPGRFSGRQFSNSRSEMNVSTLELGDSALYLCASSARADLSGNTIYFGEGSWLTVV.

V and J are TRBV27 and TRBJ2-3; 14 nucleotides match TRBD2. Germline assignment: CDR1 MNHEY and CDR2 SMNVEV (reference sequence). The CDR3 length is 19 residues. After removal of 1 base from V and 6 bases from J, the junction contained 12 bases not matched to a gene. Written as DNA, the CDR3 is TGTGCCAGCAGTTTATACGGACTAGGACTAGCGGGGGGAAGGGATACGCAGTATTTT. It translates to CASSLYGLGLAGGRDTQYF.

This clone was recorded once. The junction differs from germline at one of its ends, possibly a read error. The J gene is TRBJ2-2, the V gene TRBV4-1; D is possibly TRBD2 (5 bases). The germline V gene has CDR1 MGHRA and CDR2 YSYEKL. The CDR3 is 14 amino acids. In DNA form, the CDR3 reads TGCGCCACCAGCTCGGGGTTGAACACCGGGGAGCTGTTTTTT. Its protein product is CATSSGLNTGELFF.

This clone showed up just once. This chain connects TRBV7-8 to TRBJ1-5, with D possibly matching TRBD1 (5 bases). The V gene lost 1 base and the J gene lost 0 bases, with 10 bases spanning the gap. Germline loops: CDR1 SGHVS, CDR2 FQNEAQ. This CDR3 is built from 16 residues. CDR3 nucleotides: TGTGCCAGCAGCTTAGGACAGCTCAATAGCAATCAGCCCCAGCATTTT. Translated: CASSLGQLNSNQPQHF.

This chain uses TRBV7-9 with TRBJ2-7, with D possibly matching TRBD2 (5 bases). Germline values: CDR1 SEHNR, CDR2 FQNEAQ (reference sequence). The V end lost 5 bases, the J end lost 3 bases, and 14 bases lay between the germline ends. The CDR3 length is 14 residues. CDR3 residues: CASSPSLRGYEQYF. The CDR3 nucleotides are TGTGCCAGCAGCCCCTCTCTCCGGGGCTACGAGCAGTACTTC. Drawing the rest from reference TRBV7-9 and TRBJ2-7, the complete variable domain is DTGVSQNPRHKITKRGQNVTFRCDPISEHNRLYWYRQTLGQGPEFLTYFQNEAQLEKSRLLSDRFSAERPKGSFSTLEIQRTEQGDSAMYLCASSPSLRGYEQYFGPGTRLTVT.

The CDR3 region has the DNA TGTGCCAGCAGCTCAGGATACAATGAGCAGTTCTTC. Its translation: CASSSGYNEQFF. The chain combines TRBV7-6 with TRBJ2-1; D not resolved. The V gene's germline CDR1 is SGHVS and CDR2 FNYEAQ. Trimming removed 4 bases from V and 4 bases from J, with 5 bases in between. This CDR3 is built from 12 residues.

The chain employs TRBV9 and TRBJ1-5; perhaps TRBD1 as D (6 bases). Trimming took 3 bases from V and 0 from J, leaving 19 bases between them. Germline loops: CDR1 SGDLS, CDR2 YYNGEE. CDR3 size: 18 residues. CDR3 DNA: TGTGCCAGCAGCGAAACAGGGAACCCGGTTTATAGCAATCAGCCCCAGCATTTT. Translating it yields CASSETGNPVYSNQPQHF.

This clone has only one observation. The CDR3 sequence is CASSQDPMVDTEAFF. For the CDR3, the DNA is TGTGCCAGCAGCCAAGATCCCATGGTGGACACTGAAGCTTTCTTT. The chain is built from TRBV4-2 and TRBJ1-1, with D hard to call. CDR3 length: 15 residues. CDR1 and CDR2 (germline): LGHNA, YNFKEQ. The V gene lost 0 bases and the J gene lost 3 bases, with 11 bases spanning the gap.

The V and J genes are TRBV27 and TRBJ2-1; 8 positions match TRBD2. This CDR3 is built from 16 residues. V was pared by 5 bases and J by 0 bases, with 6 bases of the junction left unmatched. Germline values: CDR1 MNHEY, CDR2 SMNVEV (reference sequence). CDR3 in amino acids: CASSLSGGSSYNEQFF. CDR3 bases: TGTGCCAGCAGTCTCTCGGGGGGGAGCTCCTACAATGAGCAGTTCTTC.

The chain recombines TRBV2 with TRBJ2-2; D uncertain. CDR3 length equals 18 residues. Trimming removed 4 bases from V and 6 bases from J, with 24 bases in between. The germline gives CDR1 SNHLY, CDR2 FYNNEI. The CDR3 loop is CASSGVSGTVLAPGELFF. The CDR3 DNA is TGTGCCAGCAGTGGCGTTTCTGGAACAGTTTTAGCACCCGGGGAGCTGTTTTTT. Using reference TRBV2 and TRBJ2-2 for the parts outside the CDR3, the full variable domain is EPEVTQTPSHQVTQMGQEVILRCVPISNHLYFYWYRQILGQKVEFLVSFYNNEISEKSEIFDDQFSVERPDGSNFTLKIRSTKLEDSAMYFCASSGVSGTVLAPGELFFGEGSRLTVL.

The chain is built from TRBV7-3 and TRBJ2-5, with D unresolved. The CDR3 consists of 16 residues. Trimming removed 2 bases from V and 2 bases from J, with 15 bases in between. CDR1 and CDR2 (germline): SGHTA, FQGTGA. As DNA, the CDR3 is TGTGCCAGCAGCTTAGGCCAAAGACCGTTACAAGAGACCCAGTACTTC. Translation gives CASSLGQRPLQETQYF.

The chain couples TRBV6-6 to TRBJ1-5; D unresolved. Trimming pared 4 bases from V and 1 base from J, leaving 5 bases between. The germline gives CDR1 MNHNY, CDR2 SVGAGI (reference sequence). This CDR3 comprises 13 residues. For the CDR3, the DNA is TGTGCCAGCAGTTTCTTGAGCAATCAGCCCCAGCATTTT. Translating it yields CASSFLSNQPQHF.

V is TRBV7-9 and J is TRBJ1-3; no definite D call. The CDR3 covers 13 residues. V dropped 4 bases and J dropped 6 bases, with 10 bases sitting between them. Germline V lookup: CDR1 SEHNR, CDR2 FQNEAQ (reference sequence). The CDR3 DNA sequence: TGTGCCAGCAGCTCCACGACTCAAAACACCATATATTTT. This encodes CASSSTTQNTIYF.

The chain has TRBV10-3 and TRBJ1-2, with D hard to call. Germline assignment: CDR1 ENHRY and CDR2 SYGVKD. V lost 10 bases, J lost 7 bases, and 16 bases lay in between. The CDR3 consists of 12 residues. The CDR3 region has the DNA TGTGCCACGTGGACCGGCGAAAGTGGCTACACCTTC. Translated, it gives CATWTGESGYTF.

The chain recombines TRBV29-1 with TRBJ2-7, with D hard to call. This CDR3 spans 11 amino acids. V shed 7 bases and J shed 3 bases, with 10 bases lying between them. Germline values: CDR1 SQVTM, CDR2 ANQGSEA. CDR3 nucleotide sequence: TGCAGCGGACTCGAACTCTACGAGCAGTACTTC. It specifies CSGLELYEQYF.

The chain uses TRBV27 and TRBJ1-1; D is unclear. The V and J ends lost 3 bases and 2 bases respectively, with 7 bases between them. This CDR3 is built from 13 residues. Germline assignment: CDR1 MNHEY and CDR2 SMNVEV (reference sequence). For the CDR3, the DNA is TGTGCCAGCAGTTTGAGGAGTAACACTGAAGCTTTCTTT. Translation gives CASSLRSNTEAFF.

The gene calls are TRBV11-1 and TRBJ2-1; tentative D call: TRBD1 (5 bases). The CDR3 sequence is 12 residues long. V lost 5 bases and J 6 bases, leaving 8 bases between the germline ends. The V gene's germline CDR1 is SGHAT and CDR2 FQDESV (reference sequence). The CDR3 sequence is CASSKGLNEQFF. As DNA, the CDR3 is TGTGCCAGCAGCAAGGGGCTCAATGAGCAGTTCTTC.

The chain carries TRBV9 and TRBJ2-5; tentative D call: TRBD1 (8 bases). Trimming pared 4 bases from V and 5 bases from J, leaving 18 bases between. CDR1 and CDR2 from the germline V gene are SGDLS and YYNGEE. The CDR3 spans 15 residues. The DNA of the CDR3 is TGTGCCAGCAGCCCTCAGGGGGCGGGGGTTGAGACCCAGTACTTC. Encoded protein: CASSPQGAGVETQYF.

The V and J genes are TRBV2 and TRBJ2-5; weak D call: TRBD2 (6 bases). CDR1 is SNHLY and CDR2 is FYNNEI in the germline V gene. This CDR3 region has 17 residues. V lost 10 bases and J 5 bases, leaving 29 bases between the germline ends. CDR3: CATLRPTRDLVRETQYF. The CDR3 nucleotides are TGTGCCACTCTACGGCCGACCCGGGACTTAGTACGGGAGACCCAGTACTTC.